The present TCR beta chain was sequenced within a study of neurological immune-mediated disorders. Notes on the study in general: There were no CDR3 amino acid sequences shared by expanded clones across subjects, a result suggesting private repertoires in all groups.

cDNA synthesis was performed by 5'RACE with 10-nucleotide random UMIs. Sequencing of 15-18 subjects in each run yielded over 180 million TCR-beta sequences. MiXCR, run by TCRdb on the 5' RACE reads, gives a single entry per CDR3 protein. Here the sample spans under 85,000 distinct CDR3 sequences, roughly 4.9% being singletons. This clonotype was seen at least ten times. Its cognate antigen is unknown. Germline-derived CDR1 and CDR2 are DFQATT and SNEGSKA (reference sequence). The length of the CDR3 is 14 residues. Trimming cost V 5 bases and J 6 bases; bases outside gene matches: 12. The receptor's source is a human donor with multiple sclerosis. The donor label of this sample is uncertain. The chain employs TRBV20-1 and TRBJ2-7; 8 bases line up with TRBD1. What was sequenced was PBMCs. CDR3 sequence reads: CSADGQGDEAEQYF. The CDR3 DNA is TGCAGTGCTGATGGACAGGGAGACGAGGCCGAGCAGTACTTC.